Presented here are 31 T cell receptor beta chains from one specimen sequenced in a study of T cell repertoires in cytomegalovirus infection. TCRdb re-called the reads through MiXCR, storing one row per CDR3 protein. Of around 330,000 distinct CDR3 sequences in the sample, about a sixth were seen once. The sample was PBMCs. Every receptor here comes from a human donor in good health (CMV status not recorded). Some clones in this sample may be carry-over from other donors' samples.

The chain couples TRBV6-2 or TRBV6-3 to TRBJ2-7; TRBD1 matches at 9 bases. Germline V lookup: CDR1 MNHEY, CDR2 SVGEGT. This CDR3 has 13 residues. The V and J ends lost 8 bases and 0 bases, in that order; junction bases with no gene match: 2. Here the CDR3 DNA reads TGTGCCAGCGGGACAGGGAACTCCTACGAGCAGTACTTC. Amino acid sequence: CASGTGNSYEQYF.

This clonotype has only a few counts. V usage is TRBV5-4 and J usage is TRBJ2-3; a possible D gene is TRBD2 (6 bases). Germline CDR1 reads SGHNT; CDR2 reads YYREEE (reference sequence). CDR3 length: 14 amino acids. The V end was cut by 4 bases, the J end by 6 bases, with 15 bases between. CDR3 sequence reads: CASSTILAEDTQYF. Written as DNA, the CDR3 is TGTGCCAGCAGCACCATACTAGCTGAGGATACGCAGTATTTT.

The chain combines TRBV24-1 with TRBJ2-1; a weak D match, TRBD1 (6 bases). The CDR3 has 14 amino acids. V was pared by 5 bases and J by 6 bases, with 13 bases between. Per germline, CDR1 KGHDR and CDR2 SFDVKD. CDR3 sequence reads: CATSGSDRRNEQFF. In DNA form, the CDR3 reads TGTGCCACCAGTGGATCGGACAGACGCAATGAGCAGTTCTTC.

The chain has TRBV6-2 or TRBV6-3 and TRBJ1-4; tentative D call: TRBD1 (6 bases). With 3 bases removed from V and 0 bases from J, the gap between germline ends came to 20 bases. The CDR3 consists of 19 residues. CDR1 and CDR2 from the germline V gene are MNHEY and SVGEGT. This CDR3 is CASSYPGQGALSTNEKLFF. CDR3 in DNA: TGTGCCAGCAGTTATCCGGGACAAGGGGCTTTGTCAACTAATGAAAAACTGTTTTTT.

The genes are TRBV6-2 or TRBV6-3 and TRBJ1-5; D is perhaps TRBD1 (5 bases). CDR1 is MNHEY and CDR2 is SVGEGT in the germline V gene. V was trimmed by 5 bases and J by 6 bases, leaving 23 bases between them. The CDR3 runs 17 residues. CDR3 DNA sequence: TGTGCCAGCAGTCAACCCCTCCGGGACGGTAGGTTTCAGCCCCAGCATTTT. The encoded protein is CASSQPLRDGRFQPQHF.

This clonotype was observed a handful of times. CDR3 DNA: TGTGCCAGCAGCACGACAGGGGGCGAGTACACTAACTATGGCTACACCTTC. Amino acids: CASSTTGGEYTNYGYTF. This rearrangement joins TRBV28 to TRBJ1-2; TRBD1 agrees at 10 bases. CDR1 is MDHEN and CDR2 is SYDVKM in the germline V gene. CDR3 length equals 17 residues. Germline trimming cut 6 bases from V and 0 bases from J; bases unmatched to any gene: 10.

CDR3 in DNA: TGCAGTGCTACGGGGGCCGGGACAGGGGGCTCAAGCTACGAGCAGTACTTC. Translating it yields CSATGAGTGGSSYEQYF. This rearrangement joins TRBV20-1 to TRBJ2-7; 12 bases line up with TRBD1. The ends lost 4 bases at V and 3 bases at J; junction bases unmatched: 13. Per germline, CDR1 DFQATT and CDR2 SNEGSKA (reference sequence). The CDR3 extends over 17 amino acids.

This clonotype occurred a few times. The DNA of the CDR3 is TGTGCCAGCAGTCTTATAGGGGGAGGGTTAGCTAACTATGGCTACACCTTC. Amino acid sequence: CASSLIGGGLANYGYTF. This chain uses TRBV28 with TRBJ1-2; D possibly corresponds to TRBD1 (6 bases). From germline, CDR1 is MDHEN and CDR2 SYDVKM. CDR3 size: 17 residues. Trimming took 5 bases from V and 0 from J, leaving 19 bases between them.

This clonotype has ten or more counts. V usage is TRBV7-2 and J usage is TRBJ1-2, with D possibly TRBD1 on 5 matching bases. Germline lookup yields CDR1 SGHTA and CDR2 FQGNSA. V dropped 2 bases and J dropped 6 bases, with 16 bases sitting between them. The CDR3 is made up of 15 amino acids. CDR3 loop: CASSLNGRAGNGYTF. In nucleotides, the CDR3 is TGTGCCAGCAGCTTAAACGGCCGGGCAGGGAATGGCTACACCTTC.

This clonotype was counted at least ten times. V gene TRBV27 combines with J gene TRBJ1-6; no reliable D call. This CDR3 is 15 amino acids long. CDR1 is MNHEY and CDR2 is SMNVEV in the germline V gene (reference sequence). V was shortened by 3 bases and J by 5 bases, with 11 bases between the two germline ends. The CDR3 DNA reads TGTGCCAGCAGTTTGGAGCGGAATAATAATTCACCCCTCCACTTT. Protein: CASSLERNNNSPLHF.

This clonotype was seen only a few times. Here the CDR3 DNA reads TGCGCCAGCAGCTTCGTGCGACTATCTACACTAGCGGGGGCCAACAATGAGCAGTTCTTC. Encoded protein: CASSFVRLSTLAGANNEQFF. V and J are TRBV5-1 and TRBJ2-1; 11 bases map to TRBD2. Per germline, CDR1 SGHRS and CDR2 YFSETQ. V lost 2 bases to trimming and J lost 5 bases; unmatched junction nucleotides: 18. CDR3 length equals 20 residues. Supplemented by reference TRBV5-1 and TRBJ2-1, the full variable domain reads KAGVTQTPRYLIKTRGQQVTLSCSPISGHRSVSWYQQTPGQGLQFLFEYFSETQRNKGNFPGRFSGRQFSNSRSEMNVSTLELGDSALYLCASSFVRLSTLAGANNEQFFGPGTRLTVL.

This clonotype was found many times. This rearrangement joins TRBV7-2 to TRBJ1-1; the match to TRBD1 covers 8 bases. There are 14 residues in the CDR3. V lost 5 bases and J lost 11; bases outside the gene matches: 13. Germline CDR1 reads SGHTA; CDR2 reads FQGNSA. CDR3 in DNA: TGTGCCAGCAGCCGAGGGCTAGGACAGGGAGACGCTTTCTTT. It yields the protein CASSRGLGQGDAFF.

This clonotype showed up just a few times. CDR3 coding DNA: TGTGCCAGCAGTTACGCGGGGGTCGGGACCCAGTACTTC. Amino acids: CASSYAGVGTQYF. This chain connects TRBV6-5 to TRBJ2-5; the match to TRBD2 covers 7 bases. The length of the CDR3 is 13 residues. J lost 7 bases, V lost 2 bases, and 4 bases had no gene match. From germline, CDR1 is MNHEY and CDR2 SVGAGI.

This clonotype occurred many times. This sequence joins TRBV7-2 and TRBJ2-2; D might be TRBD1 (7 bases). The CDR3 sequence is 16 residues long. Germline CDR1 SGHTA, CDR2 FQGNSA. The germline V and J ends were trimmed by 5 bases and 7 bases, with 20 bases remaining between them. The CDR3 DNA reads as TGTGCCAGCAGCCATGCCATTAGACAGGGAGGCGGGGAGCTGTTTTTT. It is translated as CASSHAIRQGGGELFF.

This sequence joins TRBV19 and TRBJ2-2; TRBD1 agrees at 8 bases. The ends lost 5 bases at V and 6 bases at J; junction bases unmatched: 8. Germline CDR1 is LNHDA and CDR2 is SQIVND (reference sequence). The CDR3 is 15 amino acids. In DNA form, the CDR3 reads TGTGCCAGTAGTCCACACCAGGGGGCTCCCGGGGAGCTGTTTTTT. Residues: CASSPHQGAPGELFF.

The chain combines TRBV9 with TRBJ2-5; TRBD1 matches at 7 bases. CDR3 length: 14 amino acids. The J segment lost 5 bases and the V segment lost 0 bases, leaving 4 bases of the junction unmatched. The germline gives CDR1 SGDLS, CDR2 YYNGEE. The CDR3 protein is CASSVGGGAETQYF. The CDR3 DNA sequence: TGTGCCAGCAGCGTAGGAGGGGGCGCGGAGACCCAGTACTTC. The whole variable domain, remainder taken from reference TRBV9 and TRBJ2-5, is DSGVTQTPKHLITATGQRVTLRCSPRSGDLSVYWYQQSLDQGLQFLIQYYNGEERAKGNILERFSAQQFPDLHSELNLSSLELGDSALYFCASSVGGGAETQYFGPGTRLLVL.

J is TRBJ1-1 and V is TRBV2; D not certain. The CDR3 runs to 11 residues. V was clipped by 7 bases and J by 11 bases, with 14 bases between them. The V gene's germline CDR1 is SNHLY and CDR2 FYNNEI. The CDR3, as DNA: TGTGCCAGCACAGGCCCCCGGGATGCTTTCTTT. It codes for CASTGPRDAFF.

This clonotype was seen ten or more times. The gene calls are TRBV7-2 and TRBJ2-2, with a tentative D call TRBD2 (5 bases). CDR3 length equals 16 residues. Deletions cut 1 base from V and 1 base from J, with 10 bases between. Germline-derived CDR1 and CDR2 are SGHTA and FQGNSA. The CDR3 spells CASSLVRVWNTGELFF. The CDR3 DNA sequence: TGTGCCAGCAGCTTAGTGAGGGTCTGGAACACCGGGGAGCTGTTTTTT.

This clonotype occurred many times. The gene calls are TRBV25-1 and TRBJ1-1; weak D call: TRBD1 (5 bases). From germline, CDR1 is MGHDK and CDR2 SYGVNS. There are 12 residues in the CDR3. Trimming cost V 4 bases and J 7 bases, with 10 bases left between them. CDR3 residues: CASSGDDLEAFF. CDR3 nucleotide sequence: TGTGCCAGCAGTGGGGACGACCTTGAAGCTTTCTTT. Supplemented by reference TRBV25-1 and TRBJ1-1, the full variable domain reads EADIYQTPRYLVIGTGKKITLECSQTMGHDKMYWYQQDPGMELHLIHYSYGVNSTEKGDLSSESTVSRIRTEHFPLTLESARPSHTSQYLCASSGDDLEAFFGQGTRLTVV.

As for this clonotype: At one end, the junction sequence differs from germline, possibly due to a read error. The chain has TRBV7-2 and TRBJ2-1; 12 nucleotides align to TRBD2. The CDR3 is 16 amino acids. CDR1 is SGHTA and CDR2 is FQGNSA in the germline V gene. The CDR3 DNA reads TGTGCCAGCAGCCCAACTAGCGGGGGGCGTTACAATGAGCAGTCCTTC. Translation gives CASSPTSGGRYNEQSF.

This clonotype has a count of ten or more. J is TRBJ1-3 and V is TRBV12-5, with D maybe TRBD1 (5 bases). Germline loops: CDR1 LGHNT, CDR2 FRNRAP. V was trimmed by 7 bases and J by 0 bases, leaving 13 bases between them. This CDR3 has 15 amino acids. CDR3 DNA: TGTGCTAGTGTCGGGGGACGTCACTCTGGAAACACCATATATTTT. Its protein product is CASVGGRHSGNTIYF.

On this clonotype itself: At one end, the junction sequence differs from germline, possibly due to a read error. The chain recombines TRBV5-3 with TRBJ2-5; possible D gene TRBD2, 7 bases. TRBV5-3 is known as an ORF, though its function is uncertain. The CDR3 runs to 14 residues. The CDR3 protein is CASSLGGTTKTQYF. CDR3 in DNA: TGTGCCAGCAGCTTGGGGGGGACAACCAAGACCCAGTACTTC.

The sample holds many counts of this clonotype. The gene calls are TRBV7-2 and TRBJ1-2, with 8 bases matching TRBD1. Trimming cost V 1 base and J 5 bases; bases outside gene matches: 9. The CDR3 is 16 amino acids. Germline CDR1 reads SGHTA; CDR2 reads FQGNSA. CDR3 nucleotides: TGTGCCAGCAGCTTAGGCCTCCGGACAGGGTATTATGGCTACACCTTC. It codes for CASSLGLRTGYYGYTF. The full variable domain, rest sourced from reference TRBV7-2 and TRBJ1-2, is GAGVSQSPSNKVTEKGKDVELRCDPISGHTALYWYRQSLGQGLEFLIYFQGNSAPDKSGLPSDRFSAERTGGSVSTLTIQRTQQEDSAVYLCASSLGLRTGYYGYTFGSGTRLTVV.

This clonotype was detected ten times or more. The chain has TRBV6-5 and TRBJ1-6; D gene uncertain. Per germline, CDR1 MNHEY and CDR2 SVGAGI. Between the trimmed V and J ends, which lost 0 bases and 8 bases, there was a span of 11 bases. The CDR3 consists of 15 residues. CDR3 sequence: CASSYSRSSDSPLHF. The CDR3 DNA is TGTGCCAGCAGTTACTCGAGGAGTTCGGATTCACCCCTCCACTTT.

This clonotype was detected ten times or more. The CDR3 sequence: CASSPGRRETQYF. In DNA form, the CDR3 reads TGTGCCAGCAGCCCCGGTAGAAGAGAGACCCAGTACTTC. V gene TRBV7-2 combines with J gene TRBJ2-5; D is unresolved. Germline-derived CDR1 and CDR2 are SGHTA and FQGNSA. Trimming took off 5 bases at V and 4 bases at J, with 11 bases between the two ends. The CDR3 spans 13 residues.

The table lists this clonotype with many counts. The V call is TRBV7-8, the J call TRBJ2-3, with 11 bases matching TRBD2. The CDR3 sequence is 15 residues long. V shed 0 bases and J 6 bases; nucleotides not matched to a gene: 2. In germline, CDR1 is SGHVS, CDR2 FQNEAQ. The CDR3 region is CASSLARLAGDTQYF. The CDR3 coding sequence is TGTGCCAGCAGCTTAGCGCGACTAGCGGGGGATACGCAGTATTTT.

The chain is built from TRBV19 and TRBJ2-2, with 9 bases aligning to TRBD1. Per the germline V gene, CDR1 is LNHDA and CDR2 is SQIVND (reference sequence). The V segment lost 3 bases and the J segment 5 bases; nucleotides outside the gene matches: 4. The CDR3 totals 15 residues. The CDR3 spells CASSMTGGRTGELFF. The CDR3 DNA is TGTGCCAGTAGTATGACAGGGGGACGTACCGGGGAGCTGTTTTTT.

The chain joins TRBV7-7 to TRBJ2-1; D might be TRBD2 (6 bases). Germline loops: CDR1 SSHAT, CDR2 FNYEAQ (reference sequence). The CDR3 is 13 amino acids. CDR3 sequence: CASGRSDGGEQFF. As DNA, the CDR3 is TGTGCTAGCGGCAGATCTGATGGGGGTGAGCAGTTCTTC.

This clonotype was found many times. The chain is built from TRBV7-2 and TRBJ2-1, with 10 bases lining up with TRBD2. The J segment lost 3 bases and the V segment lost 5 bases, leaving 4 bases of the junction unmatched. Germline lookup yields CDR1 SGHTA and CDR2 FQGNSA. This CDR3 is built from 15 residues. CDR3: CASSPWTSGYNEQFF. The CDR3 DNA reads TGTGCCAGCAGCCCTTGGACTAGCGGCTACAATGAGCAGTTCTTC. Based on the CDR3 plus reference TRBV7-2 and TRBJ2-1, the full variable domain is GAGVSQSPSNKVTEKGKDVELRCDPISGHTALYWYRQSLGQGLEFLIYFQGNSAPDKSGLPSDRFSAERTGGSVSTLTIQRTQQEDSAVYLCASSPWTSGYNEQFFGPGTRLTVL.

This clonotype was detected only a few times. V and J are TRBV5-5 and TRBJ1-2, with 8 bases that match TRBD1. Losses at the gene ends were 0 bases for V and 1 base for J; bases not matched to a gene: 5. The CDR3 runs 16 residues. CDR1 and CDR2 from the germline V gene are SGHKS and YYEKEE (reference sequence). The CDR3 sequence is CASSLASGGFNYGYTF. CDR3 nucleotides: TGTGCCAGCAGCTTGGCCTCAGGGGGCTTTAACTATGGCTACACCTTC.

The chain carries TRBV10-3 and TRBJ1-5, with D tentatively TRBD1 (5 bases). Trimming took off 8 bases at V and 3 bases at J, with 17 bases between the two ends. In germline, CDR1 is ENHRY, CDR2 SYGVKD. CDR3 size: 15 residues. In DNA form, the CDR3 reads TGTGCCATCGGGGCAGGGTCAACACTCAATCAGCCCCAGCATTTT. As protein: CAIGAGSTLNQPQHF.